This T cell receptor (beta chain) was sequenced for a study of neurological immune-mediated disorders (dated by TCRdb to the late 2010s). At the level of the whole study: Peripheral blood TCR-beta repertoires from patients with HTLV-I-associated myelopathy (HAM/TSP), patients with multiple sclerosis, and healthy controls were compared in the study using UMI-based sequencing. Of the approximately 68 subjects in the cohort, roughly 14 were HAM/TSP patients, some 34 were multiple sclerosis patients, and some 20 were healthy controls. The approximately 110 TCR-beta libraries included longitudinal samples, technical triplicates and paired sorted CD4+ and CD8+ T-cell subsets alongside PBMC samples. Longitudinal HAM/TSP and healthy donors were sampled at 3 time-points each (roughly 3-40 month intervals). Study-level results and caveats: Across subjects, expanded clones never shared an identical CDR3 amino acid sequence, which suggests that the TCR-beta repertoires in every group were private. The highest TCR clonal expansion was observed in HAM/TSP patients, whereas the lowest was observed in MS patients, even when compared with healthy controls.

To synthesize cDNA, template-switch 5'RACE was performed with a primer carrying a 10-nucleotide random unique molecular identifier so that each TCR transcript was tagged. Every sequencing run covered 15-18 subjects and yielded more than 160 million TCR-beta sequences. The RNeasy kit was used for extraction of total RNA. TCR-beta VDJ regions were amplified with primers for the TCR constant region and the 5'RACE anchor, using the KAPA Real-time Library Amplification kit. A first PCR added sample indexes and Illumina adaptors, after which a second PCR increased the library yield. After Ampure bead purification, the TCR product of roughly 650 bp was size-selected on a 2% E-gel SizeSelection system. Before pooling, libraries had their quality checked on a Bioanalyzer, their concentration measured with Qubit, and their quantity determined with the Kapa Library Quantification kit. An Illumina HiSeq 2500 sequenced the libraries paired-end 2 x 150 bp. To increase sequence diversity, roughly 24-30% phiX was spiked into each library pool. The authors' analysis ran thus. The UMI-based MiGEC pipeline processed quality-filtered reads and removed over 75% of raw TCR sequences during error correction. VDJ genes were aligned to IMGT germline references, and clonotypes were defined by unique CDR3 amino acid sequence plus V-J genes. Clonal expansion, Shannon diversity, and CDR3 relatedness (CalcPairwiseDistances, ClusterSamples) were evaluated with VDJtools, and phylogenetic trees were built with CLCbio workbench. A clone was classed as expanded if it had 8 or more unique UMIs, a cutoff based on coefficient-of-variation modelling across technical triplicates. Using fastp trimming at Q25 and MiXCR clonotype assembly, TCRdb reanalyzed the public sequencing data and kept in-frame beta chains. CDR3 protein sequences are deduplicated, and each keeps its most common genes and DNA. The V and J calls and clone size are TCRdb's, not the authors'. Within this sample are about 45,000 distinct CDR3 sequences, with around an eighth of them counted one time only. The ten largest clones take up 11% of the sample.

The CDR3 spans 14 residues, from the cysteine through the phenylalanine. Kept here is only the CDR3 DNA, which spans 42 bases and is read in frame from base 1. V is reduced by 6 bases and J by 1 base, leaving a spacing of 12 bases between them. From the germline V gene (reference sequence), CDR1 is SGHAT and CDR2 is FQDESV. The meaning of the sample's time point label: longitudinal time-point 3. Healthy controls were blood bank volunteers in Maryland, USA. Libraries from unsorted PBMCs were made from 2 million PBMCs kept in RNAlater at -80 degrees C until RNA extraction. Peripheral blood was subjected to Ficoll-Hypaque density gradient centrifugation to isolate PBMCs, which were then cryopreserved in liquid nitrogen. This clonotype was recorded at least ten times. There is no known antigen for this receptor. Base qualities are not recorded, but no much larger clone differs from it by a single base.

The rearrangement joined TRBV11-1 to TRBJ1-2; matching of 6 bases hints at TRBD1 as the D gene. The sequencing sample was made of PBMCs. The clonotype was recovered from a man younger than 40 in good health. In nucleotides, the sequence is TGTGCCAGCAGAGATACAGGGAATAACTATGGCTACACCTTC. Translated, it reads CASRDTGNNYGYTF. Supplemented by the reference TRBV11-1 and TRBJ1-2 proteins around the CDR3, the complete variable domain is EAEVAQSPRYKITEKSQAVAFWCDPISGHATLYWYRQILGQGPELLVQFQDESVVDDSQLPKDRFSAERLKGVDSTLKIQPAELGDSAMYLCASRDTGNNYGYTFGSGTRLTVV.